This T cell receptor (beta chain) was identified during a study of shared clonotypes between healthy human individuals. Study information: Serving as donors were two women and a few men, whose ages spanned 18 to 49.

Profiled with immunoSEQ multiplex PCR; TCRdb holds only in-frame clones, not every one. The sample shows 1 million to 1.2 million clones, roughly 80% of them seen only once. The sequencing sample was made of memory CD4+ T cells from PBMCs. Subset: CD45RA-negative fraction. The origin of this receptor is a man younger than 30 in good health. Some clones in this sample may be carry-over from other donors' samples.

As DNA, the CDR3 is TGTGCCAGCAGTTACTCGGGACAGGGCGAAGGCTACACCTTC. It yields the protein CASSYSGQGEGYTF. This chain joins TRBV6-6 and TRBJ1-2; TRBD1 agrees at 9 bases. V lost 0 bases, J lost 8 bases, and 4 bases stayed unmatched. The CDR3 runs to 14 residues. The germline V gene has CDR1 MNHNY and CDR2 SVGAGI (reference sequence).